This T cell receptor (beta chain) derives from a study of radiotherapy plus CTLA-4 blockade in lung cancer listed by TCRdb under 2018. As for the study more broadly: Among the enrolled patients, about 19% had an objective response, and 31% reached disease control.

Broad study findings and their caveats: The strongest predictors of response, as reported, were early dynamic changes in blood T cell clones along with a rise in serum interferon-beta after radiation. After treatment with radiotherapy and ipilimumab, TCR clones that originated in tumors expanded in peripheral blood.

On this clone itself: What antigen it recognizes has not been identified. Base quality data are lacking; no much larger clone is found one base away.

The library was obtained by the immunoSEQ multiplex PCR assay. TCRdb provides this immuneACCESS table in a form limited to in-frame rearrangements. Some clones are lacking; in checked studies, under half of them reflect an unresolved V gene, and why the rest are absent is not known. The sample records fewer than 100,000 clones, approximately 80% of which are singletons. Jointly, the top ten make up 0.79% of the sample. V gives up 0 bases and J gives up 9 bases, and the segment between their germline ends measures 11 bases. Spanning cysteine to phenylalanine, the CDR3 consists of 13 amino acids. Only the CDR3 DNA stays, 39 bases, in frame from base 1. The germline V gene (reference sequence) gives CDR1 as MNHEY and CDR2 as SMNVEV. In this study, focal radiation therapy paired with CTLA-4 blockade (ipilimumab) was tested in patients who had chemo-refractory metastatic non-small-cell lung cancer.

This chain is built from TRBV27 and TRBJ2-5; the D gene is not confidently resolved. The sample was peripheral blood, taken from a patient treated with radiotherapy plus ipilimumab. This clonotype was sampled from a human donor with non-small cell lung cancer who had stable disease on radiotherapy plus ipilimumab. The CDR3 amino acid sequence is: CASSLSGILPQYF. The DNA sequence follows: TGTGCCAGCAGTTTATCGGGGATCTTGCCCCAGTACTTC.